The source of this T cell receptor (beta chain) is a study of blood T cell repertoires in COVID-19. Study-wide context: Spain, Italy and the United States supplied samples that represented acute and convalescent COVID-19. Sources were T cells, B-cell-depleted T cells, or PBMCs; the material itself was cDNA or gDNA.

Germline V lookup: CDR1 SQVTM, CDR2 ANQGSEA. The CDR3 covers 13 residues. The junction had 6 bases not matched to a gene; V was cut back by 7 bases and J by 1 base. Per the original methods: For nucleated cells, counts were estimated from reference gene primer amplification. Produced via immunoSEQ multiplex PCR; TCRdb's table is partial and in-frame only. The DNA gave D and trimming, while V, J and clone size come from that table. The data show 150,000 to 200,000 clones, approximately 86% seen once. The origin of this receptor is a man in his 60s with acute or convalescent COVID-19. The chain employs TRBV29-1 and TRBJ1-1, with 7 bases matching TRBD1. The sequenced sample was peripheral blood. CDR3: CSAGDRENTEAFF. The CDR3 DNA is TGCAGCGCGGGGGACAGAGAGAACACTGAAGCTTTCTTT. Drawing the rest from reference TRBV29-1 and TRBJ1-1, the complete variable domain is SAVISQKPSRDICQRGTSLTIQCQVDSQVTMMFWYRQQPGQSLTLIATANQGSEATYESGFVIDKFPISRPNLTFSTLTVSNMSPEDSSIYLCSAGDRENTEAFFGQGTRLTVV.